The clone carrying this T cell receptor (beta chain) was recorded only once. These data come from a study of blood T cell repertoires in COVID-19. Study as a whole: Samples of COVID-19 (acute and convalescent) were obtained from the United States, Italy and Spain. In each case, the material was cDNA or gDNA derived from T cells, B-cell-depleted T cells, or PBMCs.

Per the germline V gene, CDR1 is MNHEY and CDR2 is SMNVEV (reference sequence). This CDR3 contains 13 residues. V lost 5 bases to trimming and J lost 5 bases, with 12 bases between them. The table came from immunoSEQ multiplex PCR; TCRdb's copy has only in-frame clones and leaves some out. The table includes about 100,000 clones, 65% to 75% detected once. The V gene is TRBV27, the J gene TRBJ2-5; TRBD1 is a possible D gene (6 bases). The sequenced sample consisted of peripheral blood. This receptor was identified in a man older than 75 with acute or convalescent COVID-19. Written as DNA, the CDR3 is TGTGCCAGCAGTCCCCAGGGGCGGGAGACCCAGTACTTC. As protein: CASSPQGRETQYF.